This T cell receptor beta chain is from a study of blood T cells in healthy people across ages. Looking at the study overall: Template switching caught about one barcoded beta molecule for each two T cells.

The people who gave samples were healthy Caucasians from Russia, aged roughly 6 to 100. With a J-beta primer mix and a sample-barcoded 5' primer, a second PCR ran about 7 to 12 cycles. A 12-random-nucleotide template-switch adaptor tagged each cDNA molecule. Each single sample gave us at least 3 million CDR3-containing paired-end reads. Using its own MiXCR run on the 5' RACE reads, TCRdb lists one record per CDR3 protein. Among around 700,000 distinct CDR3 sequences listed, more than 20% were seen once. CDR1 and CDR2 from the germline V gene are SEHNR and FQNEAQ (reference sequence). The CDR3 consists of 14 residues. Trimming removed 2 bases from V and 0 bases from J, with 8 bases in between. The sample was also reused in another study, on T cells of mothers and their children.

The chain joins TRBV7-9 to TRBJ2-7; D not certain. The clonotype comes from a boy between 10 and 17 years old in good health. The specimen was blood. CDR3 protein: CASSLYAYSYEQYF. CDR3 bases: TGTGCCAGCAGCTTATACGCCTACTCCTACGAGCAGTACTTC. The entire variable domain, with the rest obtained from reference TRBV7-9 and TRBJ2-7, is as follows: DTGVSQNPRHKITKRGQNVTFRCDPISEHNRLYWYRQTLGQGPEFLTYFQNEAQLEKSRLLSDRFSAERPKGSFSTLEIQRTEQGDSAMYLCASSLYAYSYEQYFGPGTRLTVT.